A selection of T cell receptor beta chains follows, all from one sample in a study of blood T cell repertoires in COVID-19. TCRdb's copy holds only in-frame clones and misses some; the assay was immunoSEQ multiplex PCR. The sample includes roughly 250,000 clones, approximately 79% seen only once; the top ten take nearly 5%. The sequencing sample was made of peripheral blood. All receptors come from a woman older than 75 with active or convalescent COVID-19. Each CDR3 is given with its conserved first and last residue. Each record gives: J gene, D gene, V gene, CDR3 protein. The D gene is left open where the match is weak.

TRBJ2-3 TRBD2 TRBV20-1 CSASQAGGFTDTQYF
TRBJ1-6 TRBD1 TRBV27 CASSLVGQSNSPLHF
TRBJ2-1 TRBD2 TRBV5-1 CASSLGVRTSGHNEQFF
TRBJ2-3 . TRBV28 CASSFEGGISTDTQYF
TRBJ1-5 . TRBV27 CASSQVISNQPQHF
TRBJ1-2 . TRBV10-1 CASSESKGDYGYTF
TRBJ2-1 TRBD1 TRBV10-1 CASIRRTGGASVSYNEQFF
TRBJ1-2 TRBD1 TRBV7-9 CASSFGQGLTYGYTF
TRBJ1-6 . TRBV2 CASSADRNSPLHF
TRBJ1-5 . TRBV19 CASSLGARGSNQPQHF
TRBJ2-1 TRBD1 TRBV3-1/TRBV3-2 CASSPRDRLNEQFF
TRBJ1-3 . TRBV19 CASSIHSGNTIYF
TRBJ2-5 TRBD2 TRBV19 CASSWASGEETQYF
TRBJ2-7 TRBD1 TRBV6-5 CASSFGQGAYSYEQYF
TRBJ1-4 . TRBV28 CASNIGGAYFNEKLFF
TRBJ2-3 TRBD1 TRBV24-1 CATSDPMTGGGDTQYF
TRBJ2-7 TRBD1 TRBV29-1 CSAVGQGYEQYF
TRBJ2-7 . TRBV7-9 CASSSGARNEQYF
TRBJ2-7 TRBD2 TRBV2 CASSLLAGGEQYF
TRBJ2-2 . TRBV5-1 CASSLGAGELFF
TRBJ1-6 . TRBV6-6 CASSQISNDSPLHF
TRBJ1-3 . TRBV10-3 CAISERGHLSGNTIYF
TRBJ1-5 TRBD1 TRBV5-6 CASSSRSTGIQAEPQHF
TRBJ1-3 . TRBV2 CASSAQGYGNTIYF
TRBJ1-2 TRBD1 TRBV5-4 CATYNYRQGRAGYGYTF
TRBJ2-7 . TRBV6-1 CASSEAGGVSEQYF
TRBJ2-2 TRBD1 TRBV3-1/TRBV3-2 CASSQQGAITGELFF
TRBJ1-2 . TRBV11-2 CASSLEVIGDRGYTF
TRBJ2-1 . TRBV5-1 CASSLEGGSYNEQFF
TRBJ2-7 . TRBV4-2 CASSQGITAGFGASYEQYF
TRBJ1-2 . TRBV5-5 CASSLGGTDGYTF
TRBJ1-5 . TRBV11-3 CASSLTPQGRDQPQHF
TRBJ1-1 TRBD1 TRBV29-1 CSVGGSTGTMNTEAFF
TRBJ1-5 . TRBV2 CASSYTGRGNQPQHF
TRBJ1-3 . TRBV30 CAWDGGSGNTIYF
TRBJ1-2 TRBD1 TRBV9 CASSVQGGYGYTF
TRBJ2-7 . TRBV28 CASSLTPREQYF
TRBJ1-2 . TRBV6-6 CASSYPTQGNDGYTF
TRBJ2-5 TRBD2 TRBV28 CASSALAGAQETQYF
TRBJ2-3 TRBD2 TRBV7-2 CASSPSASAGGNTQYF
TRBJ2-4 . TRBV10-3 CAIRAEVANIQYF
TRBJ1-1 . TRBV30 CAWRDMNTEAFF
TRBJ1-1 . TRBV5-1 CASSLPGVSEAFF
TRBJ2-5 TRBD2 TRBV3-1/TRBV3-2 CASSHRTSGGSAQYF
TRBJ2-7 . TRBV7-2 CASSLGSSANYEQYF
TRBJ1-2 TRBD1 TRBV15 CATSTDRGVYGYTF